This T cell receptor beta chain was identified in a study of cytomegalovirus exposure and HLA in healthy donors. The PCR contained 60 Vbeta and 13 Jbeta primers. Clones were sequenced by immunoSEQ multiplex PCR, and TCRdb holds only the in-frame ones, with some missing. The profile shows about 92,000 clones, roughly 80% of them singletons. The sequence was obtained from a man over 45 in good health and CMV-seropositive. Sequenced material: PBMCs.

CDR3 DNA sequence: TGTGCCAGCAGCCCCCCGGGGGTTAACTATGGCTACACCTTC. Protein sequence: CASSPPGVNYGYTF. This chain links TRBV7-2 with TRBJ1-2; possible D gene TRBD1, 5 bases. There are 14 residues in the CDR3. The germline V gene encodes CDR1 SGHTA and CDR2 FQGNSA. V was trimmed by 5 bases and J by 1 base, leaving 11 bases between them.